This T cell receptor (beta chain) was found in a study of blood T cell repertoires in COVID-19. Some clones are missing from TCRdb's copy, which holds only in-frame ones; the method was immunoSEQ multiplex PCR. This sample yields about 220,000 clones, of which approximately 86% are seen a single time; around 2.6% belongs to the top ten. Ages ranged from about 18 to 89 years, with residence in fewer than 25 US areas. This TCR derives from a woman younger than 45 with acute COVID-19. Specimen: PBMCs or T cells enriched from blood (not recorded which).

Written as DNA, the CDR3 is TGTGCCAGCAGCCGGACAGATGGTAACTATGGCTACACCTTC. It yields the protein CASSRTDGNYGYTF. The chain uses TRBV7-2 and TRBJ1-2; D perhaps matches TRBD1 (6 bases). CDR1 is SGHTA and CDR2 is FQGNSA in the germline V gene. The length of the CDR3 is 14 residues. V lost 5 bases and J 1 base, leaving 11 bases between the germline ends.